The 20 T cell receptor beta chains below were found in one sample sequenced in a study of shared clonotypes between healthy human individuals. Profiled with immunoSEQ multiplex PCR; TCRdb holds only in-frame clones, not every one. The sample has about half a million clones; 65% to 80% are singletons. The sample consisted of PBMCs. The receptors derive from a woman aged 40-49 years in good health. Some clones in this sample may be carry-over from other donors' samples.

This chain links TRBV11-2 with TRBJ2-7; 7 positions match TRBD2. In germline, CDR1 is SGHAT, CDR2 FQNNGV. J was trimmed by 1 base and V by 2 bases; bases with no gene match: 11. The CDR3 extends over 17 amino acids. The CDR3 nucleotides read TGTGCCAGCAGCTTACCCTTTGGCGGGAGTCCTTCCTACGAGCAGTACTTC. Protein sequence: CASSLPFGGSPSYEQYF.

The CDR3: CASSKYRTIRDIQYF. In DNA, the CDR3 is TGTGCCAGCAGCAAGTACCGTACCATTCGGGACATTCAGTACTTC. The chain carries TRBV21-1 and TRBJ2-4; the table's D call, TRBD2, was not checked against the DNA. TRBV21-1 represents a pseudogene. The CDR3 sequence is 15 residues long.

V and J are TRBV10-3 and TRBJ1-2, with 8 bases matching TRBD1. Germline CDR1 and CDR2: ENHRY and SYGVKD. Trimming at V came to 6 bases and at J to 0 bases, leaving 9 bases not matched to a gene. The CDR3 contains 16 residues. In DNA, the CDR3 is TGTGCCATCAGGCCGACCGAGACAGGGGCTAACTATGGCTACACCTTC. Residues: CAIRPTETGANYGYTF.

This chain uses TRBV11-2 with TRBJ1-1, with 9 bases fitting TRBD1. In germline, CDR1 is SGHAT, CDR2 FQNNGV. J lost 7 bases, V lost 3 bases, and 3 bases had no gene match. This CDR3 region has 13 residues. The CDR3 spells CASSLGDRVEAFF. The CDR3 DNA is TGTGCCAGCAGCTTGGGGGACAGGGTTGAAGCTTTCTTT.

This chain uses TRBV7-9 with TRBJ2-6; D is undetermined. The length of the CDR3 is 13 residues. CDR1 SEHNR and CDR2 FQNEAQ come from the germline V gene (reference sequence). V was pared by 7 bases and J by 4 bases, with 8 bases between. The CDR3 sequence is CASMRQGANVLTF. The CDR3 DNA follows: TGTGCCAGCATGCGTCAGGGGGCCAACGTCCTGACTTTC.

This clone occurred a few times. In DNA, the CDR3 is TGTGCCAGCAGTCTCTTGGGCGGGGGCAGGGTTGAAGCTTTCTTT. Translation gives CASSLLGGGRVEAFF. The chain uses TRBV27 and TRBJ1-1; D is possibly TRBD1 (6 bases). Trimming cost V 5 bases and J 7 bases, with 20 bases left between them. There are 15 residues in the CDR3. CDR1 is MNHEY and CDR2 is SMNVEV in the germline V gene (reference sequence).

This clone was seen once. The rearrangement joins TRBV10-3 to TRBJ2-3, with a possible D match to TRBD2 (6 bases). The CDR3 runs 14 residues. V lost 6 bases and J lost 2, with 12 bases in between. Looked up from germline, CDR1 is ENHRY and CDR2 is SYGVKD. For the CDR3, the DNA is TGTGCCATCAGGGCCGGGACTTACACAGATACGCAGTATTTT. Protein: CAIRAGTYTDTQYF.

CDR3 protein: CASSQDARPGGEAFF. In DNA form, the CDR3 reads TGCGCCAGCAGCCAAGACGCCCGCCCAGGGGGTGAAGCTTTCTTT. The chain has TRBV4-3 and TRBJ1-1, with 7 bases that match TRBD1. With 0 bases clipped from V and 7 bases from J, the junction kept 8 bases outside the gene matches. This CDR3 contains 15 residues. CDR1 and CDR2 from the germline V gene are LGHNA and YSLEER.

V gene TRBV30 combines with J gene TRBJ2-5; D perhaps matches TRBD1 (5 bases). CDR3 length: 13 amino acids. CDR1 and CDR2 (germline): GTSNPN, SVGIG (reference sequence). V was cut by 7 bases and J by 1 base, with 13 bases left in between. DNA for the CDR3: TGTGCCTTGGGGCTAGGGCTCCAAGAGACCCAGTACTTC. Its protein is CALGLGLQETQYF.

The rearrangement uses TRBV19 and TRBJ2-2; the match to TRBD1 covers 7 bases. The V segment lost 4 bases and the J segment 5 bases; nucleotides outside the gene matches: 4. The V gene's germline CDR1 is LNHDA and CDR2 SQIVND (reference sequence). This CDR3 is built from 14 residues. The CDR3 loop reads CASSRPGGTGELFF. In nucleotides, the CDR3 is TGTGCCAGTAGTAGGCCAGGGGGTACCGGGGAGCTGTTTTTT.

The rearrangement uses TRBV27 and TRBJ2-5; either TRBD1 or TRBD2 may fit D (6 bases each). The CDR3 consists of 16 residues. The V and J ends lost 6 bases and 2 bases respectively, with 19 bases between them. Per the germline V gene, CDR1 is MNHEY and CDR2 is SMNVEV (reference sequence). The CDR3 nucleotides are TGTGCCAGCAGGAGACTAGGAGGGGGAGCGCAAGAGACCCAGTACTTC. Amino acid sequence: CASRRLGGGAQETQYF.

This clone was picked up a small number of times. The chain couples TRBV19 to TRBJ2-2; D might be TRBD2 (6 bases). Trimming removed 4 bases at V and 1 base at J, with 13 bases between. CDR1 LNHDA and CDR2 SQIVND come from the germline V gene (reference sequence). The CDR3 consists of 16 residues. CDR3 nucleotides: TGTGCCAGTAGTAGGAGGGGCCAAAAGAACACCGGGGAGCTGTTTTTT. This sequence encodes CASSRRGQKNTGELFF.

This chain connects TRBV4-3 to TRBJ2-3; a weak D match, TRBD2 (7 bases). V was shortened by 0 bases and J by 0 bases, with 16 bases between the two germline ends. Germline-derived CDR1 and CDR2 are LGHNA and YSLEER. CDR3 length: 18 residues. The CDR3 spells CASSQDWGLAASTDTQYF. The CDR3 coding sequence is TGCGCCAGCAGCCAAGACTGGGGGCTAGCGGCAAGCACAGATACGCAGTATTTT.

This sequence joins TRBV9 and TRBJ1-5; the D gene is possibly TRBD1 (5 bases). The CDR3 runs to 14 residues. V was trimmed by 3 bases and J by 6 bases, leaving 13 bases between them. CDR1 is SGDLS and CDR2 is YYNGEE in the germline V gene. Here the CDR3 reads CASSASLQGQPQHF. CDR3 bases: TGTGCCAGCAGCGCCTCCCTCCAGGGTCAGCCCCAGCATTTT.

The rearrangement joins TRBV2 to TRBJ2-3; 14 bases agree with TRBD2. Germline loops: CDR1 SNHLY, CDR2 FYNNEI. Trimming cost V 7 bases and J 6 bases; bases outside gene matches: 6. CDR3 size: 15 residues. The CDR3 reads CASNLGLAGEDTQYF. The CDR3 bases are TGTGCCAGCAACTTGGGACTAGCGGGAGAGGATACGCAGTATTTT.

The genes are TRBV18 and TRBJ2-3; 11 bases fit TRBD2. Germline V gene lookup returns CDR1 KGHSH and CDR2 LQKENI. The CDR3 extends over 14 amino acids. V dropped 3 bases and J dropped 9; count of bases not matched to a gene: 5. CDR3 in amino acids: CASSPTSGSGTQYF. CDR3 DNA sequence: TGTGCCAGCTCACCCACTAGCGGGAGTGGAACGCAGTATTTT.

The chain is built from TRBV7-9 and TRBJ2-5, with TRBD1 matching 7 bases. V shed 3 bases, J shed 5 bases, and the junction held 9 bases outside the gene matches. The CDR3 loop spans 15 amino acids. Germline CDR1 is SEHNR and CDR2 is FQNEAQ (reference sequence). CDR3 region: CASSLDYRGVETQYF. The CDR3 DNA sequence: TGTGCCAGCAGCTTGGATTACAGGGGCGTGGAGACCCAGTACTTC.

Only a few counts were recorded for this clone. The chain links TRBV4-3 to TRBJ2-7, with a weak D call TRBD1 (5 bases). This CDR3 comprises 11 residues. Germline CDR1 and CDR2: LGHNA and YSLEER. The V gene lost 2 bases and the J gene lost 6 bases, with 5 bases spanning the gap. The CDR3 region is CASSQQGEQYF. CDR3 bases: TGCGCCAGCAGCCAACAGGGCGAGCAGTACTTC.

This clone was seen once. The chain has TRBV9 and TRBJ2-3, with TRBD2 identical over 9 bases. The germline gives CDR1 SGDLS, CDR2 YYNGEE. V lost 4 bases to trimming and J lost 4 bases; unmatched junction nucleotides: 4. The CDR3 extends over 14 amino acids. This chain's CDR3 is CASSFSGRPDTQYF. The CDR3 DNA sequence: TGTGCCAGCAGCTTCAGCGGGAGGCCAGATACGCAGTATTTT.

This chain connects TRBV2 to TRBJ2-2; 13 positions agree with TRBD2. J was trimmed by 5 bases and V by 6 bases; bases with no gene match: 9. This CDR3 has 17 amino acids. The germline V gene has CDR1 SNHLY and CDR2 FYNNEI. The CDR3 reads CASRGLAGLGKTGELFF. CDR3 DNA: TGTGCCAGCAGGGGACTAGCGGGATTAGGAAAGACCGGGGAGCTGTTTTTT.